Reported below is one TCR beta chain. What it binds is not known. V lost 5 bases to trimming and J lost 3 bases; unmatched junction nucleotides: 9. The CDR3 runs 16 residues. The V gene's germline CDR1 is SGHAT and CDR2 FQDESV (reference sequence). TCRdb keeps only in-frame clones here, not all; method: immunoSEQ multiplex PCR. The sample has over 150,000 clones; roughly 86% are singletons. This sample was taken from a study of cytotoxic CD8 clonotypes in ibrutinib-treated CLL. Study-level findings and limits: Once treatment began, public clonotypes, which were uncommon, contracted or stayed stable. Sustained-remission and progressing patients had different sampling times.

The clonotype originates from a human donor with chronic lymphocytic leukemia. Sequencing used PBMCs, obtained after 12 months of ibrutinib treatment. The rearrangement links TRBV11-1 to TRBJ2-3, with 9 positions matching TRBD2. As DNA, the CDR3 is TGTGCCAGCAGCACCTACTGGAGCGGGGGGACAGATACGCAGTATTTT. This gives the protein CASSTYWSGGTDTQYF.